The entry below gives a single T cell receptor (beta chain) sequence along with its context. The data originate from a study of metastatic and nonmetastatic thyroid tumors. TCRdb re-clonotyped the PCR reads via MiXCR. The sample contains about 48,000 clones, approximately 20% of which appear only once. This CDR3 has 15 residues. The germline CDR1 and CDR2 sequences are SGHRS and YFSETQ. The V gene lost 2 bases and the J gene lost 9 bases, with 17 bases spanning the gap. Thyroid surgery was preceded by no treatment in any patient. This clonotype originated in a male donor with papillary thyroid cancer or a benign thyroid nodule (not recorded which). Some clones in this sample may be carry-over from other donors' samples. The V and J genes are TRBV5-1 and TRBJ2-2, with D maybe TRBD2 (6 bases). The sample comprised blood. The CDR3 is CASSLLAGGTRELFF. The CDR3, as DNA: TGCGCCAGCAGCTTACTAGCTGGAGGAACCAGGGAGCTGTTTTTT.